The table lists the clone carrying this T cell receptor (beta chain) with many counts. What it recognizes is unknown. TCRdb used MiXCR to reprocess the RT-PCR reads, holding one entry per CDR3 protein. The table lists about 180,000 distinct CDR3 sequences, about 9.3% of them singletons. The sample comes from a study of response to subunit inactivated influenza vaccine. Study-wide results and limits: That few new T cells are recruited by each seasonal influenza vaccination was the authors' suggestion.

There are 15 residues in the CDR3. Germline lookup yields CDR1 SQVTM and CDR2 ANQGSEA. J gave up 5 bases and V 2 bases, and 7 bases lay outside the gene matches. The chain recombines TRBV29-1 with TRBJ2-2, with TRBD1 matching 8 bases. This material consisted of non-naive T cells sorted from PBMCs, taken on the day of vaccination. This sequence originates from a man aged 45 to 65 who received an inactivated influenza vaccine. The CDR3 reads CSVELSGQETGELFF. The CDR3, as DNA: TGCAGCGTTGAATTATCGGGACAGGAAACCGGGGAGCTGTTTTTT.